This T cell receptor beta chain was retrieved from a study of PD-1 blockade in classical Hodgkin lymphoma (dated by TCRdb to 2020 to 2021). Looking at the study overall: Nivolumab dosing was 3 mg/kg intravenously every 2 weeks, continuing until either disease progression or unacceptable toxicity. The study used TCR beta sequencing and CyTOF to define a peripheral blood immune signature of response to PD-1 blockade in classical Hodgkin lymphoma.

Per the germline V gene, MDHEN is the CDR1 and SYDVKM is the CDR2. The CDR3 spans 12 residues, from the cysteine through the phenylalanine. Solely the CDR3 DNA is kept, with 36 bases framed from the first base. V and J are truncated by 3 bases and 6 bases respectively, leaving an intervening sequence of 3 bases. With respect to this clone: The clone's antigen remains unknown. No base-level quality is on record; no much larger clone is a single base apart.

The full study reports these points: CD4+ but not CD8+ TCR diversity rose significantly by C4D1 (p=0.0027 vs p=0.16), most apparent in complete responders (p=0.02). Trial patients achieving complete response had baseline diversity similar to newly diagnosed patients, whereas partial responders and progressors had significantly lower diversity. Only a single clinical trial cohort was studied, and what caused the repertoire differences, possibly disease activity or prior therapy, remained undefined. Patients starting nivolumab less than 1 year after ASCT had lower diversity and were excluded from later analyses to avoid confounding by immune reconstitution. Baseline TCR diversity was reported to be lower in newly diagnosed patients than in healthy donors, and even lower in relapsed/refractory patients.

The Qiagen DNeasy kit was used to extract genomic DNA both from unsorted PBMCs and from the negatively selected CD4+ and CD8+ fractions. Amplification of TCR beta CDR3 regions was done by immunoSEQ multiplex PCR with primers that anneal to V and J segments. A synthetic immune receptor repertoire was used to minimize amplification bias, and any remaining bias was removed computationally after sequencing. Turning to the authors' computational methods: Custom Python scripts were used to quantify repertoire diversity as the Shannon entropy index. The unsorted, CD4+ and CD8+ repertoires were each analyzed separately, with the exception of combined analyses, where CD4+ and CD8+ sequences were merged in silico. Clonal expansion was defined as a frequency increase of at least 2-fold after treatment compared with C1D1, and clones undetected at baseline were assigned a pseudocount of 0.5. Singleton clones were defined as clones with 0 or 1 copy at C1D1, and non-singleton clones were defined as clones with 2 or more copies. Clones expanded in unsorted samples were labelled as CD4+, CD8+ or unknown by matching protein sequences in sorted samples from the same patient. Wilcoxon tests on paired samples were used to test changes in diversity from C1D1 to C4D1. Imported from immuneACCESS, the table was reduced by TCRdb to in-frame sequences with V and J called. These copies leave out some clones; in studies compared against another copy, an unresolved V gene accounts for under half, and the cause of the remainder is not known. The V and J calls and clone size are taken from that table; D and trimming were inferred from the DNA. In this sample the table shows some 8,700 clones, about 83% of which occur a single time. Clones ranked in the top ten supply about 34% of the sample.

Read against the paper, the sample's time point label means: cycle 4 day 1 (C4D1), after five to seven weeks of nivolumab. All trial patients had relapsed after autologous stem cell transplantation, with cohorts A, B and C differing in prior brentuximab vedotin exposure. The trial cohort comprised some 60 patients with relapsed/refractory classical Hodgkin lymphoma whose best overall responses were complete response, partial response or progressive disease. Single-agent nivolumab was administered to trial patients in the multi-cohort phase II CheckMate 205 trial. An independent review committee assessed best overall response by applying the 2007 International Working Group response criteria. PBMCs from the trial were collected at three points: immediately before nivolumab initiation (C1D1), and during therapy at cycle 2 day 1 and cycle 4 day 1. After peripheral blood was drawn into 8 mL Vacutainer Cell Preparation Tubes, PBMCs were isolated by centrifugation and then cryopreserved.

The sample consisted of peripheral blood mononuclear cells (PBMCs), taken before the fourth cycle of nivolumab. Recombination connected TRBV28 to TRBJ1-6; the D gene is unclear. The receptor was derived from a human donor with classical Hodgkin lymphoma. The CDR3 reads CASSFVNSPLHF. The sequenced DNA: TGTGCCAGCAGTTTTGTTAATTCACCCCTCCACTTT.